The rows below give T cell receptor beta chains drawn from one sample of a study of cytomegalovirus exposure and HLA in healthy donors. Using immunoSEQ multiplex PCR, the repertoire was profiled, and TCRdb retains in-frame clones only, with some absent. This sample yields approximately 190,000 clones, of which 73% are seen a single time; 1.5% to 2% belongs to the top ten. The sequenced sample was PBMCs. The receptor source for this set is a woman under 40 in good health and CMV-seronegative. Both conserved end residues are part of each CDR3. A D gene is named only where the DNA matches it firmly.

TRBJ1-4 | NA | TRBV7-2 | CASSSQGRLNEKLFF
TRBJ1-1 | TRBD1 | TRBV27 | CASSLSPYGTGMNTEAFF
TRBJ2-2 | NA | TRBV27 | CASTMPPLNTGELFF
TRBJ2-7 | TRBD1 | TRBV7-9 | CASSEQGDISYEQYF
TRBJ1-2 | NA | TRBV27 | CASSLSIQGGGYTF
TRBJ1-6 | NA | TRBV15 | CATSRVEVSPLHF
TRBJ2-5 | TRBD2 | TRBV2 | CASRPGTSGETQYF
TRBJ2-7 | TRBD1 | TRBV11-2 | CASSWVGGFGVYEQYF
TRBJ2-2 | TRBD2 | TRBV27 | CASSTIAGLNTGELFF
TRBJ1-2 | TRBD1 | TRBV5-4 | CASRPGQGGGYTF
TRBJ1-2 | NA | TRBV19 | CASSADGGYGYTF
TRBJ1-5 | TRBD1 | TRBV7-9 | CASSLASAGGGQPQHF
TRBJ2-5 | NA | TRBV5-4 | CASSFGGRGGETQYF
TRBJ2-3 | TRBD2 | TRBV5-1 | CASSLGGGSTDTQYF
TRBJ1-1 | NA | TRBV19 | CASSIDLSRQGYEAFF
TRBJ1-6 | NA | TRBV5-4 | CASSFSGGNSPLHF
TRBJ2-7 | NA | TRBV4-2 | CASSLTGWGLNF
TRBJ2-4 | TRBD2 | TRBV7-9 | CASSLRSASGSTKNIQYF
TRBJ1-5 | NA | TRBV2 | CASSEAPLGGANSNQPQHF
TRBJ1-1 | NA | TRBV9 | CASSVGVTPPSNTEAFF
TRBJ1-2 | NA | TRBV7-2 | CASSLVTVAYGYTF
TRBJ2-5 | NA | TRBV2 | CASSDRDTSKTQYF
TRBJ2-2 | NA | TRBV2 | CASSDLDNGELFF
TRBJ2-1 | NA | TRBV5-4 | CASSLDLVSEQFF
TRBJ1-2 | NA | TRBV6-5 | CASSPLGAYYGYTF
TRBJ2-1 | NA | TRBV4-2 | CASSQDLLEEQFF
TRBJ2-2 | TRBD2 | TRBV7-3 | CASSLTGTNNGELFF
TRBJ1-1 | TRBD1 | TRBV7-2 | CASSLEGRGLTEAFF
TRBJ2-2 | TRBD1 | TRBV27 | CASRETGGAGGELFF
TRBJ2-3 | NA | TRBV7-9 | CASSSRLHTTDTQYF
TRBJ2-3 | TRBD2 | TRBV7-9 | CASSLLASGRIDTQYF
NA | NA | TRBV27 | CASSGEPHYEQYF
TRBJ2-1 | NA | TRBV27 | CASSLLYNEQFF
TRBJ1-4 | TRBD1 | TRBV5-1 | CASSWDSLATNEKLFF
TRBJ1-5 | NA | TRBV18 | CASSPRREQGGQPQHF
TRBJ1-2 | NA | TRBV4-1 | CASSQDRLTYGYTF
TRBJ2-3 | TRBD2 | TRBV5-6 | CASSDLAGGPDTQYF
TRBJ2-7 | NA | TRBV11-2 | CASSPRGLSYEQYF
TRBJ1-1 | NA | TRBV25-1 | CASSQTGNTEAFF
TRBJ1-2 | TRBD1 | TRBV27 | CASGQGAYGYTF
TRBJ2-1 | NA | TRBV29-1 | CSVVGRVTYNEQFF